One sample yielded the 17 T cell receptor beta chains listed below, sequenced in a study of CD8+CD57+ T cells in acquired aplastic anemia. It was genomic DNA that served as the template for profiling TCR beta VDJ and CDR3. MiXCR, run by TCRdb on the reads, gives a single entry per CDR3 protein. Here the sample spans 120,000 or so distinct CDR3 sequences, 48% being singletons. Input material: sorted CD4+, CD8+, or CD8+CD57+ T cells (not recorded which) from PBMCs. These receptors were obtained from a human donor in good health, serving as a control.

This CDR3 reads CASSLVGTSGGLGETQYF. CDR3 nucleotide sequence: TGTGCCAGCAGCTTAGTAGGGACTAGCGGGGGGTTGGGAGAGACCCAGTACTTC. This rearrangement joins TRBV11-2 to TRBJ2-5, with 15 nucleotides matching TRBD2. This CDR3 contains 18 residues. V was pared by 1 base and J by 4 bases, with 7 bases of the junction left unmatched. CDR1 and CDR2 (germline): SGHAT, FQNNGV. The variable domain in full, completed from reference TRBV11-2 and TRBJ2-5, reads EAGVAQSPRYKIIEKRQSVAFWCNPISGHATLYWYQQILGQGPKLLIQFQNNGVVDDSQLPKDRFSAERLKGVDSTLKIQPAKLEDSAVYLCASSLVGTSGGLGETQYFGPGTRLLVL.

J is TRBJ2-3 and V is TRBV2; 7 positions match TRBD2. The trim removed 6 bases at V and 6 bases at J, leaving 12 bases unmatched. CDR3 size: 15 residues. The germline V gene encodes CDR1 SNHLY and CDR2 FYNNEI. The CDR3 DNA reads TGTGCCAGCAGCGACCGACTAGCCAGTGGGGATACGCAGTATTTT. This codes for CASSDRLASGDTQYF.

J is TRBJ2-7 and V is TRBV12-3 or TRBV12-4; D not certain. V was pared by 5 bases and J by 7 bases, with 18 bases between. The CDR3 is made up of 14 amino acids. The chain's CDR3 is CASSPGMMPREQYF. The CDR3, as DNA: TGTGCCAGCAGTCCGGGTATGATGCCCCGGGAGCAGTACTTC.

This clonotype was seen at least ten times. This chain joins TRBV6-2 or TRBV6-3 and TRBJ1-1; unclear D gene. The germline V gene has CDR1 MNHEY and CDR2 SVGEGT. V lost 6 bases to trimming and J lost 8 bases, with 16 bases between them. The CDR3 is made up of 13 amino acids. This chain's CDR3 is CASSYGGLAEAFF. CDR3 nucleotide sequence: TGTGCCAGCAGCTACGGTGGGTTGGCGGAAGCTTTCTTT.

The V gene is TRBV10-3, the J gene TRBJ2-3; D remains unclear. The V end was cut by 2 bases, the J end by 6 bases, with 9 bases between. The CDR3 is 13 residues long. Looked up from germline, CDR1 is ENHRY and CDR2 is SYGVKD. The CDR3 DNA is TGTGCCATCAGTGAGCAACATGGGGATACGCAGTATTTT. Its translation: CAISEQHGDTQYF.

This clonotype was seen repeatedly, ten times or more. The chain combines TRBV12-1 with TRBJ1-2. TRBV12-1 is recorded as a pseudogene. The CDR3 has 14 amino acids. CDR3 sequence reads: CASRGSKRAYGYTF. CDR3 sequence (DNA): TGTGCCAGCAGGGGCTCAAAAAGGGCCTATGGCTACACCTTC.

This clonotype was detected ten times or more. The rearrangement links TRBV4-3 to TRBJ1-5, with a possible D match to TRBD1 (6 bases). CDR3 length: 17 amino acids. Germline V gene data show CDR1 as LGHNA and CDR2 as YSLEER. V was trimmed by 0 bases and J by 4 bases, leaving 16 bases between them. Here the CDR3 reads CASSQDSINRANQPQHF. CDR3 nucleotides: TGCGCCAGCAGCCAAGATTCTATTAACAGGGCAAATCAGCCCCAGCATTTT.

This clonotype appeared a single time. This chain links TRBV5-6 with TRBJ2-7, with D uncertain. Germline V gives CDR1 SGHDT, CDR2 YYEEEE. The CDR3 runs 12 residues. The germline V and J ends were trimmed by 7 bases and 2 bases, with 10 bases remaining between them. The CDR3 protein is CASCHHPYEQYF. DNA of the CDR3: TGTGCCAGCTGCCACCACCCCTACGAGCAGTACTTC.

This sequence joins TRBV9 and TRBJ1-2; D possibly corresponds to TRBD1 (5 bases). Germline CDR1 is SGDLS and CDR2 is YYNGEE. The CDR3 is made up of 14 amino acids. V dropped 0 bases and J dropped 4 bases, with 10 bases sitting between them. The CDR3 is CASSVDGGSYGYTF. The CDR3 DNA sequence: TGTGCCAGCAGCGTAGACGGGGGTTCCTATGGCTACACCTTC.

This clonotype appeared many times. The chain employs TRBV19 and TRBJ2-7; 13 nucleotides align to TRBD2. Germline CDR1 is LNHDA and CDR2 is SQIVND (reference sequence). With V trimmed by 3 bases and J by 3 bases, 14 bases remained unmatched. This CDR3 spans 19 amino acids. CDR3 loop: CASSIRTSGGPPVGYEQYF. The CDR3 coding sequence is TGTGCCAGTAGTATTCGGACTAGCGGGGGCCCCCCGGTAGGCTACGAGCAGTACTTC.

The V call is TRBV2, the J call TRBJ2-5; D gene unclear. This CDR3 comprises 13 residues. The germline gives CDR1 SNHLY, CDR2 FYNNEI. The CDR3 protein is CTGSESEMGTQYF. The DNA of the CDR3 is TGTACCGGCAGTGAATCGGAGATGGGGACCCAGTACTTC.

This clonotype showed up just once. The CDR3 is CASSPRSGRAEAFF. The CDR3 DNA is TGTGCCAGCAGCCCCCGTTCGGGTCGGGCTGAAGCTTTCTTT. This sequence joins TRBV7-2 and TRBJ1-1, with no clear D. This CDR3 spans 14 amino acids. Per germline, CDR1 SGHTA and CDR2 FQGNSA. Deletions cut 5 bases from V and 6 bases from J, with 16 bases between.

This clonotype was counted many times. The chain joins TRBV3-1 to TRBJ2-1; weak D call: TRBD1 (6 bases). The CDR3 totals 14 residues. V shed 5 bases and J shed 6 bases, with 14 bases lying between them. Per germline, CDR1 LGHDT and CDR2 YNNKEL (reference sequence). CDR3 amino acids: CASSRRDTVNEQFF. CDR3 bases: TGTGCCAGCAGCAGACGGGACACAGTCAATGAGCAGTTCTTC.

In its sample, this clonotype was seen many times. V and J are TRBV7-9 and TRBJ2-4; D is perhaps TRBD2 (5 bases). The germline CDR1 and CDR2 sequences are SEHNR and FQNEAQ (reference sequence). The CDR3 is made up of 13 amino acids. Trimming left V 3 bases short and J 4 bases short, with 7 bases between. CDR3 region: CASSLEVKNIQYF. The CDR3 bases are TGTGCCAGCAGCTTGGAGGTAAAAAACATTCAGTACTTC.

The gene calls are TRBV7-2 and TRBJ1-1; unclear D gene. Between the trimmed V and J ends, which lost 2 bases and 9 bases, there was a span of 10 bases. CDR3 size: 12 residues. CDR1 and CDR2 from the germline V gene are SGHTA and FQGNSA. CDR3 loop: CASSLKAAQAFF. CDR3 bases: TGTGCCAGCAGCTTAAAGGCAGCCCAAGCTTTCTTT.

This clonotype appeared a single time. The chain employs TRBV10-3 and TRBJ1-1; D is unresolved. CDR3 length equals 9 residues. The V end was cut by 11 bases, the J end by 3 bases, with 4 bases between. The V gene's germline CDR1 is ENHRY and CDR2 SYGVKD. The CDR3 DNA reads TGTGCCGCGGACACTGAAGCTTTCTTT. Amino acids: CAADTEAFF.

The chain is built from TRBV2 and TRBJ2-1; D not resolved. The germline V gene has CDR1 SNHLY and CDR2 FYNNEI. The CDR3 is 14 residues long. The ends were cut back, 2 bases at V and 10 bases at J, with 15 bases in the middle. As DNA, the CDR3 is TGTGCCAGCAGTGAACAGAGTTTTGGGAAAGAGCAGTTCTTC. Amino acid sequence: CASSEQSFGKEQFF.